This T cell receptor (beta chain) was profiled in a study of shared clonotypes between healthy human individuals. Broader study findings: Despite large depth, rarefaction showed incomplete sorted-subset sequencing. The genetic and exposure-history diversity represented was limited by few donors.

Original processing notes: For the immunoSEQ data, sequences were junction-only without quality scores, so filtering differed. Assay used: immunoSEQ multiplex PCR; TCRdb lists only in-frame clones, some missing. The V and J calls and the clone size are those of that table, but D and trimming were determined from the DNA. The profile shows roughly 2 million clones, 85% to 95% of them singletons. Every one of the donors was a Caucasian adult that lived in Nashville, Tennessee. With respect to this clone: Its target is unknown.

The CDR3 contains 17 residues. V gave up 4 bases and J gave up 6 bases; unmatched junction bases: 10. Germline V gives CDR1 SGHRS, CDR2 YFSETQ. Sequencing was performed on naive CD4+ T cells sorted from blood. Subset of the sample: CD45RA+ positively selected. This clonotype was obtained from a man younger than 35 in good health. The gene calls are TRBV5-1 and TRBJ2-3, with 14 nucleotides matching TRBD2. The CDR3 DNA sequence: TGCGCCAGCAGCCACGGACTAGCGGGGGGCCCCGCGGATACGCAGTATTTT. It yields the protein CASSHGLAGGPADTQYF. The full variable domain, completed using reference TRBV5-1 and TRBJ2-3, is KAGVTQTPRYLIKTRGQQVTLSCSPISGHRSVSWYQQTPGQGLQFLFEYFSETQRNKGNFPGRFSGRQFSNSRSEMNVSTLELGDSALYLCASSHGLAGGPADTQYFGPGTRLTVL.